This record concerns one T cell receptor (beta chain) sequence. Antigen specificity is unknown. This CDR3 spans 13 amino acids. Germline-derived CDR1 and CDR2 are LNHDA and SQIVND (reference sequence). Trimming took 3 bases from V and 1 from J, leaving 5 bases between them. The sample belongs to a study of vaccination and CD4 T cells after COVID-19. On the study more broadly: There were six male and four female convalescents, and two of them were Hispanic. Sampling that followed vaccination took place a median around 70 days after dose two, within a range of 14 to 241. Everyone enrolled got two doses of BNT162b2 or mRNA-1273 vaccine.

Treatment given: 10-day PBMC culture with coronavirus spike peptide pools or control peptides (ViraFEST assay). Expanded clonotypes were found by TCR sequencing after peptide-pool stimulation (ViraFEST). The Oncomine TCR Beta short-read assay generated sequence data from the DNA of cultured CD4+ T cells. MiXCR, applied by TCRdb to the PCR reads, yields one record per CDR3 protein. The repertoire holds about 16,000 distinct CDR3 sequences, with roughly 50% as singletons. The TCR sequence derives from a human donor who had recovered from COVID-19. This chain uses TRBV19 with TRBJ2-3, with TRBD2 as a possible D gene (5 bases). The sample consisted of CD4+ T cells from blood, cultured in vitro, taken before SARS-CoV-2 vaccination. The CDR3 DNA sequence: TGTGCCAGTAGTATCGGGGGCACAGATACGCAGTATTTT. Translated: CASSIGGTDTQYF. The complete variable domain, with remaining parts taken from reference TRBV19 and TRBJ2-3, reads DGGITQSPKYLFRKEGQNVTLSCEQNLNHDAMYWYRQDPGQGLRLIYYSQIVNDFQKGDIAEGYSVSREKKESFPLTVTSAQKNPTAFYLCASSIGGTDTQYFGPGTRLTVL.